These 11 T cell receptor beta chains share one sample of origin, sequenced in a study of beta chain features in type 1 diabetes. Sequencing targeted expressed TCRB transcripts, as all isolated RNA had been reverse transcribed. This table comes from immunoSEQ multiplex PCR, and its TCRdb copy is limited to in-frame clones, with some not included. In the table there are approximately 400,000 clones, less than 15% of which are singletons. The sample was naive CD4+ T cells from blood. Receptor source: a woman under 30 in good health.

CDR3 sequence: CASSQGGSTDTQYF. Written as DNA, the CDR3 is TGCGCCAGCAGCCAAGGGGGCTCCACAGATACGCAGTATTTT. V and J are TRBV4-3 and TRBJ2-3, with TRBD1 as a possible D gene (5 bases). This CDR3 region has 14 residues. The germline gives CDR1 LGHNA, CDR2 YSLEER. V lost 1 base, J lost 2 bases, and 7 bases lay in between.

This clone was observed a few times. The chain is built from TRBV7-9 and TRBJ2-1; possibly TRBD1 for D (5 bases). The CDR3 consists of 13 residues. V was cut by 10 bases and J by 0 bases, with 10 bases left in between. Germline V lookup: CDR1 SEHNR, CDR2 FQNEAQ (reference sequence). CDR3 amino acids: CATDSISYNEQFF. Here the CDR3 DNA reads TGTGCCACCGACAGCATCTCCTACAATGAGCAGTTCTTC.

The rearrangement joins TRBV18 to TRBJ1-1; D ambiguous. Germline V lookup: CDR1 KGHSH, CDR2 LQKENI. The CDR3 spans 15 residues. Between the trimmed V and J ends, which lost 3 bases and 0 bases, there was a span of 11 bases. The CDR3 reads CASSPRTEMNTEAFF. The CDR3 DNA is TGTGCCAGCTCACCGAGGACTGAGATGAACACTGAAGCTTTCTTT.

This clone was seen a handful of times. The rearrangement links TRBV19 to TRBJ2-7; D possibly corresponds to TRBD1 (6 bases). In germline, CDR1 is LNHDA, CDR2 SQIVND (reference sequence). This CDR3 is built from 13 residues. V was trimmed by 6 bases and J by 2 bases, leaving 11 bases between them. The CDR3 reads CASRGTSTYEQYF. DNA of the CDR3: TGTGCCAGTAGGGGGACATCAACCTACGAGCAGTACTTC.

This clone came up a few times. V gene TRBV7-9 combines with J gene TRBJ2-1; D not certain. The CDR3 covers 14 residues. Germline assignment: CDR1 SEHNR and CDR2 FQNEAQ (reference sequence). Trimming took off 2 bases at V and 4 bases at J, with 9 bases between the two ends. CDR3 loop: CASSLWSEYNEQFF. The CDR3 coding sequence is TGTGCCAGCAGCTTATGGAGTGAATACAATGAGCAGTTCTTC. The variable domain in full, completed from reference TRBV7-9 and TRBJ2-1, reads DTGVSQNPRHKITKRGQNVTFRCDPISEHNRLYWYRQTLGQGPEFLTYFQNEAQLEKSRLLSDRFSAERPKGSFSTLEIQRTEQGDSAMYLCASSLWSEYNEQFFGPGTRLTVL.

The V gene is TRBV6-5, the J gene TRBJ1-5; 7 nucleotides agree with TRBD1. Germline assignment: CDR1 MNHEY and CDR2 SVGAGI. V gave up 6 bases and J gave up 2 bases; unmatched junction bases: 1. This CDR3 spans 13 amino acids. The CDR3 reads CASRGQGNQPQHF. CDR3 sequence (DNA): TGTGCCAGCAGAGGACAGGGCAATCAGCCCCAGCATTTT.

This clone was found once. CDR3 DNA sequence: TGTGCCAGCAGTTACGAACAAATGAACACTGAAGCTTTCTTT. Protein: CASSYEQMNTEAFF. This chain uses TRBV6-6 with TRBJ1-1; D is uncertain. Germline assignment: CDR1 MNHNY and CDR2 SVGAGI (reference sequence). CDR3 size: 14 residues. Trimming shortened V by 2 bases and J by 0 bases, and 7 bases separated the two germline ends.

This clone was counted a few times. The gene calls are TRBV29-1 and TRBJ1-2; perhaps TRBD1 as D (5 bases). The CDR3 loop spans 14 amino acids. Germline CDR1 SQVTM, CDR2 ANQGSEA. V dropped 1 base and J dropped 5 bases, with 14 bases sitting between them. Here the CDR3 DNA reads TGCAGCGTTGAAGGGGGCCTGTTGGTTTATGGCTACACCTTC. Translation gives CSVEGGLLVYGYTF.

This clone was seen a handful of times. This chain connects TRBV27 to TRBJ2-7, with D unclear. The length of the CDR3 is 10 residues. Trimming removed 9 bases from V and 4 bases from J, with 7 bases in between. CDR1 and CDR2 from the germline V gene are MNHEY and SMNVEV (reference sequence). The CDR3 spells CASGPYEQYF. CDR3 nucleotide sequence: TGTGCCAGTGGCCCTTACGAGCAGTACTTC.

This chain links TRBV5-4 with TRBJ2-3; a weak D match, TRBD1 (6 bases). Germline V gene data show CDR1 as SGHNT and CDR2 as YYREEE (reference sequence). This CDR3 comprises 15 residues. Trimming pared 3 bases from V and 2 bases from J, leaving 13 bases between. The CDR3 DNA sequence: TGTGCCAGCAGCTACGGACAGATACTCACAGATACGCAGTATTTT. It is translated as CASSYGQILTDTQYF. The full variable domain, its missing parts supplied by reference TRBV5-4 and TRBJ2-3, is ETGVTQSPTHLIKTRGQQVTLRCSSQSGHNTVSWYQQALGQGPQFIFQYYREEENGRGNFPPRFSGLQFPNYSSELNVNALELDDSALYLCASSYGQILTDTQYFGPGTRLTVL.

V usage is TRBV29-1 and J usage is TRBJ2-3; tentative D call: TRBD1 (6 bases). Trimming cost V 0 bases and J 2 bases, with 12 bases left between them. Germline CDR1 SQVTM, CDR2 ANQGSEA. The CDR3 extends over 15 amino acids. The CDR3 region is CSVEDLGQITDTQYF. DNA for the CDR3: TGCAGCGTTGAAGATCTAGGACAGATCACAGATACGCAGTATTTT.